Shown below are 3 T cell receptor beta chains from a single sample sequenced in a study of control samples from healthy donors and cancer patients. Generated by immunoSEQ multiplex PCR, the TCRdb table keeps only in-frame clones and is missing some. The table lists about 170,000 clones, around 91% of them singletons. Input material: blood. The receptors come from a woman in her 30s in good health.

The rearrangement joins TRBV5-1 to TRBJ1-5; D is ambiguous. Germline loops: CDR1 SGHRS, CDR2 YFSETQ. The CDR3 loop spans 13 amino acids. The V end was cut by 3 bases, the J end by 4 bases, with 8 bases between. In DNA, the CDR3 is TGCGCCAGCAGCTACGGTCCTAATCAGCCCCAGCATTTT. Amino acid sequence: CASSYGPNQPQHF.

A single count supports this clone. The V gene is TRBV11-2, the J gene TRBJ1-6, with a weak D call TRBD1 (5 bases). Trimming shortened V by 2 bases and J by 3 bases, and 11 bases separated the two germline ends. CDR1 SGHAT and CDR2 FQNNGV come from the germline V gene. The CDR3 has 16 residues. The CDR3 nucleotides read TGTGCCAGCAGCTTAATGGGACCCTACTATAATTCACCCCTCCACTTT. It codes for CASSLMGPYYNSPLHF.

This rearrangement joins TRBV6-1 to TRBJ1-2; D may be TRBD1 (5 bases). This CDR3 spans 15 amino acids. Germline lookup yields CDR1 MNHNS and CDR2 SASEGT. Trimming shortened V by 1 base and J by 4 bases, and 13 bases separated the two germline ends. CDR3 residues: CASSEGGRRIYGYTF. The CDR3 DNA reads TGTGCCAGCAGTGAAGGGGGGAGGAGGATCTATGGCTACACCTTC.